A selection of T cell receptor beta chains follows, all from one sample in a study of blood T cell repertoires in COVID-19. TCRdb's table, derived via immunoSEQ multiplex PCR, lists solely in-frame clones and lacks some. The data hold 130,000 to 150,000 clones, with roughly 87% observed a single time. Sequenced sample: peripheral blood. The source is a woman in her forties or fifties with acute or convalescent COVID-19. Each CDR3 is given with its conserved first and last residue. Fields, in order: clone size, J gene, D gene, V gene, CDR3 protein, CDR3 DNA. D genes are given only for firm matches. The size field is filled for only some rows; it gives once, few, many or a size class.

abundance: NA; j_gene: TRBJ2-1; d_gene: NA; v_gene: TRBV19; CDR3aa: CASSIGQGSYNEQFF; CDR3nt: TGTGCCAGTAGTATCGGCCAGGGCTCCTACAATGAGCAGTTCTTC
abundance: NA; j_gene: TRBJ2-3; d_gene: NA; v_gene: TRBV27; CDR3aa: CASSLSKTADTQYF; CDR3nt: TGTGCCAGCAGTTTATCGAAGACAGCGGATACGCAGTATTTT
abundance: NA; j_gene: TRBJ2-1; d_gene: TRBD1; v_gene: TRBV19; CDR3aa: CATTRDRGSYNEQFF; CDR3nt: TGTGCCACCACCAGGGACAGGGGTTCCTACAATGAGCAGTTCTTC
abundance: few; j_gene: TRBJ2-3; d_gene: TRBD1; v_gene: TRBV6-5; CDR3aa: CASRGQGFEVDTQYF; CDR3nt: TGTGCCAGCAGAGGACAGGGGTTCGAGGTAGATACGCAGTATTTT
abundance: NA; j_gene: TRBJ2-7; d_gene: NA; v_gene: TRBV3-1/TRBV3-2; CDR3aa: CASSQGRGVHEQYF; CDR3nt: TGTGCCAGCAGCCAAGGTCGCGGAGTCCACGAGCAGTACTTC
abundance: NA; j_gene: TRBJ2-3; d_gene: NA; v_gene: TRBV7-2; CDR3aa: CASSLDGGGTDTQYF; CDR3nt: TGTGCCAGCAGCTTAGACGGCGGGGGCACAGATACGCAGTATTTT
abundance: NA; j_gene: TRBJ1-6; d_gene: NA; v_gene: TRBV11-3; CDR3aa: CASSLGVRSPLHF; CDR3nt: TGTGCCAGCAGCTTAGGGGTCAGGTCACCCCTCCACTTT
abundance: NA; j_gene: TRBJ2-7; d_gene: TRBD1; v_gene: TRBV5-1; CDR3aa: CASSLEGGRGSGISYEQYF; CDR3nt: TGCGCCAGCAGCTTGGAAGGAGGCAGGGGGTCGGGGATATCCTACGAGCAGTACTTC
abundance: NA; j_gene: TRBJ1-2; d_gene: TRBD1; v_gene: TRBV27; CDR3aa: CASSFGTGNGYTF; CDR3nt: TGTGCCAGCAGTTTCGGGACAGGGAATGGCTACACCTTC
abundance: NA; j_gene: TRBJ2-2; d_gene: NA; v_gene: TRBV28; CDR3aa: CASSLLGELNTGELFF; CDR3nt: TGTGCCAGCAGTTTATTAGGGGAACTGAACACCGGGGAGCTGTTTTTT
abundance: NA; j_gene: TRBJ1-2; d_gene: NA; v_gene: TRBV5-6; CDR3aa: CASSFPGVDYGYTF; CDR3nt: TGTGCCAGCAGCTTTCCGGGGGTGGACTATGGCTACACCTTC
abundance: NA; j_gene: TRBJ2-7; d_gene: TRBD2; v_gene: TRBV6-5; CDR3aa: CASRVAGGDYEQYF; CDR3nt: TGTGCCAGCAGGGTGGCGGGAGGGGACTACGAGCAGTACTTC
abundance: NA; j_gene: TRBJ1-4; d_gene: TRBD1; v_gene: TRBV25-1; CDR3aa: CASSRTGGNEKLFF; CDR3nt: TGTGCCAGCAGTAGGACAGGAGGGAATGAAAAACTGTTTTTT
abundance: NA; j_gene: TRBJ2-3; d_gene: TRBD2; v_gene: TRBV12-5; CDR3aa: CASALMGLAHTDTQYF; CDR3nt: TGTGCTAGTGCCCTTATGGGACTAGCGCACACAGATACGCAGTATTTT
abundance: NA; j_gene: TRBJ2-7; d_gene: NA; v_gene: TRBV5-1; CDR3aa: CASSLGQGGEEQYF; CDR3nt: TGCGCCAGCAGCTTGGGACAGGGAGGAGAAGAGCAGTACTTC
abundance: NA; j_gene: TRBJ1-1; d_gene: TRBD1; v_gene: TRBV24-1; CDR3aa: CATSDPGQGKNTEAFF; CDR3nt: TGTGCCACCAGTGATCCTGGACAGGGCAAGAACACTGAAGCTTTCTTT
abundance: NA; j_gene: TRBJ1-1; d_gene: TRBD1; v_gene: TRBV18; CDR3aa: CASSLDRGPWMNTEAFF; CDR3nt: TGTGCCAGCTCACTCGACAGGGGCCCCTGGATGAACACTGAAGCTTTCTTT
abundance: NA; j_gene: TRBJ2-1; d_gene: TRBD2; v_gene: TRBV24-1; CDR3aa: CATSDGDYLYNEQFF; CDR3nt: TGTGCCACCAGTGACGGGGACTACCTCTACAATGAGCAGTTCTTC
abundance: NA; j_gene: TRBJ1-3; d_gene: NA; v_gene: TRBV6-5; CDR3aa: CASSYYPPGINTIYF; CDR3nt: TGTGCCAGCAGTTACTATCCCCCGGGGATAAACACCATATATTTT
abundance: NA; j_gene: TRBJ1-4; d_gene: NA; v_gene: TRBV28; CDR3aa: CASSPPRQGREKLFF; CDR3nt: TGTGCCAGCAGTCCCCCCAGGCAGGGAAGGGAAAAACTGTTTTTT
abundance: NA; j_gene: TRBJ2-7; d_gene: NA; v_gene: TRBV30; CDR3aa: CAWNFGPGNYEQYF; CDR3nt: TGTGCCTGGAACTTCGGTCCGGGGAACTACGAGCAGTACTTC
abundance: NA; j_gene: TRBJ1-1; d_gene: NA; v_gene: TRBV7-2; CDR3aa: CASSLRYWWASANTEAFF; CDR3nt: TGTGCCAGCAGCTTAAGATACTGGTGGGCTTCGGCGAACACTGAAGCTTTCTTT
abundance: NA; j_gene: TRBJ1-1; d_gene: TRBD1; v_gene: TRBV30; CDR3aa: CAWRAKGQGRVVELNTEAFF; CDR3nt: TGTGCCTGGAGAGCAAAGGGACAGGGGAGGGTGGTGGAATTGAACACTGAAGCTTTCTTT
abundance: once; j_gene: TRBJ2-2; d_gene: TRBD1; v_gene: TRBV9; CDR3aa: CASSPGPGTGPTGELFF; CDR3nt: TGTGCCAGCAGCCCCGGACCCGGGACAGGTCCCACCGGGGAGCTGTTTTTT
abundance: NA; j_gene: TRBJ1-6; d_gene: TRBD1; v_gene: TRBV6-5; CDR3aa: CASIPDRAYNSPLHF; CDR3nt: TGTGCCAGCATCCCCGACAGGGCGTATAATTCACCCCTCCACTTT
abundance: NA; j_gene: TRBJ1-1; d_gene: NA; v_gene: TRBV30; CDR3aa: CAWGDGNTEAFF; CDR3nt: TGTGCCTGGGGTGACGGGAACACTGAAGCTTTCTTT
abundance: NA; j_gene: TRBJ1-2; d_gene: NA; v_gene: TRBV30; CDR3aa: CAWRALNYGYTF; CDR3nt: TGTGCCTGGAGAGCCCTCAACTATGGCTACACCTTC